The 21 T cell receptor beta chains below come from one sample, sequenced in a study of cytotoxic CD8 clonotypes in ibrutinib-treated CLL (dated by TCRdb to about 2021). Library preparation was by the immunoSEQ multiplex PCR assay. The table was pulled from immuneACCESS by TCRdb, which kept in-frame rearrangements only. Such tables lose some clones; where checked, under half of the loss comes from unresolved V genes, and the rest has no known cause. The sample table lists some 200,000 clones, approximately 70% of them with a count of one. Jointly, the top ten make up approximately 6.3% of the sample. Interpreted using the paper, the time point label stands for: eleven to twelve months on ibrutinib. Sequenced material: PBMCs, taken after 12 months of ibrutinib treatment. The origin of the receptors is a human donor with chronic lymphocytic leukemia.

This clone was seen only a few times. The chain joins TRBV15 to TRBJ1-2; D might be TRBD1 (5 bases). CDR3 size: 12 residues. Trimming shortened V by 4 bases and J by 8 bases, and 11 bases separated the two germline ends. CDR1 is LNHNV, CDR2 YYDKDF, per germline (reference sequence). Written as DNA, the CDR3 is TGTGCCACCAGCAAAGGGGAGCACGGCTACACCTTC. Translating it yields CATSKGEHGYTF. The complete variable domain, with remaining parts taken from reference TRBV15 and TRBJ1-2, reads DAMVIQNPRYQVTQFGKPVTLSCSQTLNHNVMYWYQQKSSQAPKLLFHYYDKDFNNEADTPDNFQSRRPNTSFCFLDIRSPGLGDTAMYLCATSKGEHGYTFGSGTRLTVV.

This chain connects TRBV29-1 to TRBJ1-3; unclear D gene. The CDR3 runs to 14 residues. V lost 4 bases to trimming and J lost 2 bases, with 12 bases between them. The V gene's germline CDR1 is SQVTM and CDR2 ANQGSEA. CDR3 in DNA: TGCAGCGTTGCAGTGACCGCGGCTGGAAACACCATATATTTT. Translating it yields CSVAVTAAGNTIYF.

The chain links TRBV27 to TRBJ2-1; TRBD1 aligns across 7 bases. Germline-derived CDR1 and CDR2 are MNHEY and SMNVEV (reference sequence). V lost 2 bases to trimming and J lost 5 bases; unmatched junction nucleotides: 18. The CDR3 runs 19 residues. The CDR3 nucleotides read TGTGCCAGCAGTTTACTCTTCCCCAAACCGGGACAGCTAAACAATGAGCAGTTCTTC. Protein sequence: CASSLLFPKPGQLNNEQFF.

This clone was detected only a few times. The chain has TRBV19 and TRBJ2-3; TRBD1 aligns across 8 bases. Germline CDR1 and CDR2: LNHDA and SQIVND (reference sequence). Germline trimming cut 6 bases from V and 2 bases from J; bases unmatched to any gene: 4. CDR3 size: 14 residues. The chain's CDR3 is CASRTTGVTDTQYF. The CDR3 DNA reads as TGTGCCAGTAGGACGACAGGGGTCACAGATACGCAGTATTTT.

The V call is TRBV5-1, the J call TRBJ2-2; 12 nucleotides match TRBD2. V dropped 4 bases and J dropped 8; count of bases not matched to a gene: 9. The CDR3 totals 16 residues. CDR1 is SGHRS, CDR2 YFSETQ, per germline. The chain's CDR3 is CASSIRLAGDTGELFF. The CDR3 DNA sequence: TGCGCCAGCAGCATCCGACTAGCGGGAGATACTGGGGAGCTGTTTTTT.

The chain joins TRBV5-1 to TRBJ1-5; TRBD1 agrees at 8 bases. Germline CDR1 reads SGHRS; CDR2 reads YFSETQ. This CDR3 has 15 residues. With 3 bases clipped from V and 6 bases from J, the junction kept 8 bases outside the gene matches. This chain's CDR3 is CASSSQGGEFQPQHF. The CDR3 coding sequence is TGCGCCAGCAGCTCACAGGGGGGCGAGTTTCAGCCCCAGCATTTT.

CDR3: CAIGTGKTEAFF. CDR3 DNA: TGTGCCATCGGGACAGGGAAAACTGAAGCTTTCTTT. The chain carries TRBV6-5 and TRBJ1-1, with 9 bases lining up with TRBD1. J lost 5 bases, V lost 10 bases, and 5 bases had no gene match. This CDR3 region has 12 residues. Germline CDR1 and CDR2: MNHEY and SVGAGI.

CDR3 loop: CSVAITGTSGTGELFF. Written as DNA, the CDR3 is TGCAGCGTTGCTATTACGGGGACTAGCGGCACCGGGGAGCTGTTTTTT. The V and J genes are TRBV29-1 and TRBJ2-2; 11 nucleotides line up with TRBD2. The CDR3 contains 16 residues. Germline loops: CDR1 SQVTM, CDR2 ANQGSEA. Unmatched junction bases numbered 8, after V lost 4 bases and J lost 4 bases.

This rearrangement joins TRBV28 to TRBJ2-7; TRBD1 aligns across 7 bases. Germline CDR1 is MDHEN and CDR2 is SYDVKM. Trimming at V came to 5 bases and at J to 5 bases, leaving 9 bases not matched to a gene. The CDR3 has 14 residues. CDR3 in DNA: TGTGCCAGCAGTAGACAGGGTCCCCCTCACGAGCAGTACTTC. This translates into CASSRQGPPHEQYF.

In DNA form, the CDR3 reads TGTGCCTGGAGGCTCCTACAGGGTAGGAATGAAAAACTGTTTTTT. It yields the protein CAWRLLQGRNEKLFF. The V gene is TRBV30, the J gene TRBJ1-4, with D possibly being TRBD1 (6 bases). With 3 bases removed from V and 5 bases from J, the gap between germline ends came to 16 bases. This CDR3 region has 15 residues. Germline values: CDR1 GTSNPN, CDR2 SVGIG (reference sequence).

The V call is TRBV14, the J call TRBJ1-6; 7 bases are a match to TRBD1. With 4 bases clipped from V and 10 bases from J, the junction kept 10 bases outside the gene matches. The CDR3 loop spans 15 amino acids. Germline V gene lookup returns CDR1 SGHDN and CDR2 FVKESK. The CDR3 here is CASSRPGGLRSPLHF. In DNA form, the CDR3 reads TGTGCCAGCAGCCGCCCAGGGGGTTTAAGGTCACCCCTCCACTTT.

In this sample, this clone turned up a few times. The chain recombines TRBV27 with TRBJ2-5; D might be TRBD1 or TRBD2, each matching 5 bases. The V end lost 3 bases, the J end lost 5 bases, and 19 bases lay between the germline ends. CDR1 and CDR2 (germline): MNHEY, SMNVEV (reference sequence). The CDR3 is 16 amino acids. CDR3 protein: CASSLGTTRQRETQYF. CDR3 DNA sequence: TGTGCCAGCAGTTTGGGGACCACAAGGCAACGGGAGACCCAGTACTTC.

The V gene is TRBV19, the J gene TRBJ1-2; maybe TRBD1 (5 bases). In germline, CDR1 is LNHDA, CDR2 SQIVND (reference sequence). Trimming shortened V by 1 base and J by 4 bases, and 13 bases separated the two germline ends. The length of the CDR3 is 15 residues. Here the CDR3 DNA reads TGTGCCAGTAGTATAGCGGCTGAGGGACCCTATGGCTACACCTTC. Encoded protein: CASSIAAEGPYGYTF.

This clone was detected a few times. One junction end disagrees with the germline gene, perhaps due to a read error. CDR3 region: CASSYSAGAQDTIYF. The DNA for the CDR3 is TGTGCCAGCAGTTACTCGGCAGGGGCGCAGGACACCATATATTTT. The gene calls are TRBV10-3 and TRBJ1-3, with D perhaps matching TRBD1 (6 bases). CDR1 and CDR2 from the germline V gene are ENHRY and SYGVKD. There are 15 residues in the CDR3.

The V gene is TRBV6-5, the J gene TRBJ2-7, with 8 nucleotides matching TRBD1. CDR1 and CDR2 (germline): MNHEY, SVGAGI. V shed 5 bases, J shed 6 bases, and the junction held 9 bases outside the gene matches. This CDR3 contains 14 residues. The CDR3 here is CASSLTGTGREQYF. CDR3 nucleotide sequence: TGTGCCAGCAGTCTGACCGGGACAGGACGCGAGCAGTACTTC.

The V gene is TRBV7-3, the J gene TRBJ1-2, with D possibly being TRBD1 (5 bases). The CDR3 runs to 15 residues. The germline V gene encodes CDR1 SGHTA and CDR2 FQGTGA. Between the trimmed V and J ends, which lost 3 bases and 4 bases, there was a span of 15 bases. CDR3 in DNA: TGTGCCAGCAGCTTCGAGGGGTTAGGGAGCTATGGCTACACCTTC. Its translation is CASSFEGLGSYGYTF.

The chain is built from TRBV27 and TRBJ2-7; D may be TRBD1 (5 bases). The ends were cut back, 7 bases at V and 3 bases at J, with 16 bases in the middle. Germline CDR1 and CDR2: MNHEY and SMNVEV (reference sequence). This CDR3 comprises 14 residues. The CDR3 is CASTSTVIDYEQYF. The CDR3 nucleotides read TGTGCCAGCACCTCGACAGTAATCGACTACGAGCAGTACTTC.

V gene TRBV10-3 combines with J gene TRBJ1-2; a possible D gene is TRBD1 (5 bases). CDR3 length: 15 amino acids. The germline V gene has CDR1 ENHRY and CDR2 SYGVKD. With 4 bases removed from V and 2 bases from J, the gap between germline ends came to 14 bases. The CDR3 region has the DNA TGTGCCATCAGTGGGTGGGCGCAGGGCAACTATGGCTACACCTTC. It translates to CAISGWAQGNYGYTF.

The chain joins TRBV29-1 to TRBJ2-1; 11 bases are shared with TRBD2. CDR1 is SQVTM and CDR2 is ANQGSEA in the germline V gene. The CDR3 is 12 residues long. J was trimmed by 14 bases and V by 5 bases; bases with no gene match: 8. CDR3: CSVPSGRQQEFF. CDR3 bases: TGCAGCGTTCCTAGCGGGAGGCAGCAGGAGTTCTTC.

The chain joins TRBV9 to TRBJ2-7; D possibly corresponds to TRBD2 (6 bases). Trimming shortened V by 3 bases and J by 5 bases, and 15 bases separated the two germline ends. Germline lookup yields CDR1 SGDLS and CDR2 YYNGEE. The CDR3 has 14 amino acids. The CDR3 spells CASSARLGRNEQYF. In nucleotides, the CDR3 is TGTGCCAGCAGCGCCCGACTAGGGAGAAACGAGCAGTACTTC.

This rearrangement joins TRBV2 to TRBJ2-7; D remains unclear. Germline V gives CDR1 SNHLY, CDR2 FYNNEI. The CDR3 length is 12 residues. Trimming took off 4 bases at V and 6 bases at J, with 10 bases between the two ends. CDR3 protein: CASSVLRAEQYF. The CDR3 coding sequence is TGTGCCAGCAGTGTATTGCGTGCCGAGCAGTACTTC.